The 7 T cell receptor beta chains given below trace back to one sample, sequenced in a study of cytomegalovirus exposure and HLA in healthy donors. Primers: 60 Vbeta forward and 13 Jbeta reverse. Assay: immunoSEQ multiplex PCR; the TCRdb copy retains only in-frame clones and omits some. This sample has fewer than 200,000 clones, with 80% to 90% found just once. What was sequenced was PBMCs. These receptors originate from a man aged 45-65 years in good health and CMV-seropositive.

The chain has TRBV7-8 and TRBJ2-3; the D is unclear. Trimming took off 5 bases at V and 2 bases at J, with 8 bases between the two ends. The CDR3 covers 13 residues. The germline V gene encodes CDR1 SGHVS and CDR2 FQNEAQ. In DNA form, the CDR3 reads TGTGCCAGCAGCCCGAGCACCACAGATACGCAGTATTTT. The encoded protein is CASSPSTTDTQYF. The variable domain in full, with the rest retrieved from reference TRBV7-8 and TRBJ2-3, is GAGVSQSPRYKVAKRGQDVALRCDPISGHVSLFWYQQALGQGPEFLTYFQNEAQLDKSGLPSDRFFAERPEGSVSTLKIQRTQQEDSAVYLCASSPSTTDTQYFGPGTRLTVL.

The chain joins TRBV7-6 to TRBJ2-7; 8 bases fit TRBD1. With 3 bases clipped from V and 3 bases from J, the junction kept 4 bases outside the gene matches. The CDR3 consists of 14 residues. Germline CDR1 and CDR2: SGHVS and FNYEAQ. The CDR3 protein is CASSLDRDIYEQYF. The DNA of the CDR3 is TGTGCCAGCAGCTTGGACAGGGACATCTACGAGCAGTACTTC.

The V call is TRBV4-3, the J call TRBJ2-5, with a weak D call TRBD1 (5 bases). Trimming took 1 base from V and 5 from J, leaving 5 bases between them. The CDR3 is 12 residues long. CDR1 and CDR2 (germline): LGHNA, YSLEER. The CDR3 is CASSQAGETQYF. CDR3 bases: TGCGCCAGCAGCCAAGCAGGGGAGACCCAGTACTTC.

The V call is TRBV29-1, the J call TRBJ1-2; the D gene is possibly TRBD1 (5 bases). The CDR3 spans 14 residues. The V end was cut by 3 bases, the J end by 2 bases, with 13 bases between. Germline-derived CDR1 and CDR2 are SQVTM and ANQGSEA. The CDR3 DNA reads TGCAGCGTTGAGGGGGGAGCCCTGAACTATGGCTACACCTTC. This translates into CSVEGGALNYGYTF.

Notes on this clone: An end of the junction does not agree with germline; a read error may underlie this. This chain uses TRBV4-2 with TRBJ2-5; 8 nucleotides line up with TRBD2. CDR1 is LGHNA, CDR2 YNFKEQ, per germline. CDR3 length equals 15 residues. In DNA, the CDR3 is TGTGTCAGCAGCCAGATGCGGGGGGCCCAAGAGACCCAGTACTTC. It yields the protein CVSSQMRGAQETQYF.

The CDR3 DNA reads TGTGCCAGCAGTCCCGCCGGGGGGGGCTCAAGGCGGGAGACCCAGTACTTC. It is translated as CASSPAGGGSRRETQYF. The gene calls are TRBV28 and TRBJ2-5, with 8 nucleotides matching TRBD2. CDR3 size: 17 residues. The germline V gene encodes CDR1 MDHEN and CDR2 SYDVKM. V trimming: 5 bases; J trimming: 5 bases; junction bases outside the gene matches: 16.

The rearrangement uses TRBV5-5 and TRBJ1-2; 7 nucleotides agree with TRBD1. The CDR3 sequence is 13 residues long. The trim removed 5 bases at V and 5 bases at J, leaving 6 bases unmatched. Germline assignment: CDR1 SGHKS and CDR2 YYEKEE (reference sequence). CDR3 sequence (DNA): TGTGCCAGCAGAAGGGACAGTCTTTATGGCTACACCTTC. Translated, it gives CASRRDSLYGYTF. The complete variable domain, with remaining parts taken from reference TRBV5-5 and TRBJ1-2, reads DAGVTQSPTHLIKTRGQQVTLRCSPISGHKSVSWYQQVLGQGPQFIFQYYEKEERGRGNFPDRFSARQFPNYSSELNVNALLLGDSALYLCASRRDSLYGYTFGSGTRLTVV.